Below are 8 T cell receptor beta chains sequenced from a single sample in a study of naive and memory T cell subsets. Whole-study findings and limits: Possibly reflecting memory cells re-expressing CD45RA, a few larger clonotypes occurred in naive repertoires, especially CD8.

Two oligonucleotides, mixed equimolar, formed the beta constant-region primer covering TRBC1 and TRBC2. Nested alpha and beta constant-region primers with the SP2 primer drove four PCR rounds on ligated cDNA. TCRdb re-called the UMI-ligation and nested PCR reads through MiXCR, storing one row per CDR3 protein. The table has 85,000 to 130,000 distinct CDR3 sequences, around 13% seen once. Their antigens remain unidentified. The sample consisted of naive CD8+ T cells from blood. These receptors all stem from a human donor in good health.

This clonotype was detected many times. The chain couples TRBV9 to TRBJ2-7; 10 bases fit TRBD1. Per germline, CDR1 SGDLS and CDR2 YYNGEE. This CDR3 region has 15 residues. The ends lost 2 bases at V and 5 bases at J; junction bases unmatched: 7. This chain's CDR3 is CASSVTADRGNEQYF. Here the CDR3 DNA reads TGTGCCAGCAGCGTTACAGCGGACAGGGGGAACGAGCAGTACTTC.

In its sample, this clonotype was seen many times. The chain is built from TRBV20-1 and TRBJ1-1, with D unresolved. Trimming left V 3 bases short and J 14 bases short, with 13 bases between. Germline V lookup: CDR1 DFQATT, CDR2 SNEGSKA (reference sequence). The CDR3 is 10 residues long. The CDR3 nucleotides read TGCAGTGCTAGCGACGGCCGCGGGTTCTTT. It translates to CSASDGRGFF.

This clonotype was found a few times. The CDR3 DNA follows: TGTGCCAGCAGCCAAGGGACAGGCCCTAGTCAGCCCCAGCATTTT. It yields the protein CASSQGTGPSQPQHF. The chain combines TRBV4-2 with TRBJ1-5, with 7 bases aligning to TRBD1. CDR3 length: 15 residues. Germline CDR1 LGHNA, CDR2 YNFKEQ. Unmatched junction bases numbered 6, after V lost 1 base and J lost 6 bases.

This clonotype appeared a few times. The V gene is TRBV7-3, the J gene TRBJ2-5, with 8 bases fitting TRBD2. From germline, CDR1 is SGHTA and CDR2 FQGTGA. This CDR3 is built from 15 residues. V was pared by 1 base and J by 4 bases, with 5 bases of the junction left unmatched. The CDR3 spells CASSLNGGARETQYF. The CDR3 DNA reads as TGTGCCAGCAGCTTAAACGGGGGGGCCAGAGAGACCCAGTACTTC.

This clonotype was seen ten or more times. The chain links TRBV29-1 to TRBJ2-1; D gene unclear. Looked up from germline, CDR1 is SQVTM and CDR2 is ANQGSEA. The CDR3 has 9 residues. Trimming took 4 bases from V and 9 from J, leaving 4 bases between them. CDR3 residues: CSVAGEQFF. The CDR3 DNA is TGCAGCGTTGCTGGTGAGCAGTTCTTC.

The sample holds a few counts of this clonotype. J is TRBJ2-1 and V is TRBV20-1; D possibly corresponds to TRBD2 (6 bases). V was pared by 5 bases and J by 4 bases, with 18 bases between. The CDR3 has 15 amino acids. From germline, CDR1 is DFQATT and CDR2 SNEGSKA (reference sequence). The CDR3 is CSAVEEGSTYNEQFF. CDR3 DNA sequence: TGCAGTGCTGTAGAGGAGGGATCGACTTACAATGAGCAGTTCTTC.

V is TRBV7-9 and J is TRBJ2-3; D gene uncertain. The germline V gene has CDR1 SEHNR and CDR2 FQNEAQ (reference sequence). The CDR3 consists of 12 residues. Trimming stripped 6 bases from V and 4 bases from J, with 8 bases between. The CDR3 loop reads CASRVGADTQYF. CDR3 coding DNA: TGTGCCAGCAGGGTCGGAGCAGATACGCAGTATTTT.

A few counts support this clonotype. The CDR3 spells CASSLGGKSDTQYF. CDR3 coding DNA: TGTGCCAGCAGTTTAGGCGGGAAGTCGGATACGCAGTATTTT. The chain recombines TRBV12-3 or TRBV12-4 with TRBJ2-3, with TRBD2 as a possible D gene (6 bases). V was shortened by 1 base and J by 6 bases, with 11 bases between the two germline ends. The CDR3 has 14 amino acids.